This note documents a single TCR beta chain sequence. Its specificity is unknown. The CDR3 extends over 14 amino acids. Germline CDR1 MNHEY, CDR2 SMNVEV (reference sequence). Trimming removed 3 bases at V and 5 bases at J, with 14 bases between. These data come from a study of T cell responses to AZD1222 COVID-19 vaccine. Regarding the study as a whole: After two AZD1222 doses, spike-specific TCR breadth and depth rose versus day 0. Donors in the cohort were predominantly white British and more often female, and clonal diversity was possibly underestimated.

Data came from immunoSEQ multiplex PCR; TCRdb stores just in-frame clones and leaves some out. The data hold 150,000 to 200,000 clones, with almost 95% observed a single time. The chain employs TRBV27 and TRBJ2-7, with D possibly matching TRBD1 (6 bases). This material consisted of peripheral blood, taken on day 0 of AZD1222 vaccination. This clonotype was obtained from an adult in good health. The CDR3 nucleotides read TGTGCCAGCAGTTTGCCAGGGGCGCTGAACGAGCAGTACTTC. This encodes CASSLPGALNEQYF.